The clone carrying this T cell receptor beta chain has more than one count but fewer than ten. Its antigen is not known. It was about 9.4 milliliters of peripheral blood that were drawn from each donor. This sample is part of a study of blood T cells in healthy people across ages. General observations from the study: Compared with aged donors, long-lived donors showed fewer expanded clones, suggesting selection.

Together with a sample-barcoded 5' primer, a J-beta primer mix was included in a second PCR lasting roughly 6 to 12 cycles. From the 5' RACE reads, TCRdb called clonotypes with MiXCR, one entry per CDR3 protein. The sample consists of about 970,000 distinct CDR3 sequences, just over 50% of them appearing once. J lost 2 bases, V lost 5 bases, and 9 bases had no gene match. The germline V gene encodes CDR1 SGHAT and CDR2 FQNNGV. This CDR3 has 17 amino acids. The sample was blood. The rearrangement links TRBV11-2 to TRBJ2-3; TRBD2 aligns across 11 bases. This receptor was obtained from a woman aged 55-70 years in good health. CDR3 loop: CASSHPLAGEVTDTQYF. The DNA for the CDR3 is TGTGCCAGCAGCCACCCACTAGCGGGGGAGGTCACAGATACGCAGTATTTT.